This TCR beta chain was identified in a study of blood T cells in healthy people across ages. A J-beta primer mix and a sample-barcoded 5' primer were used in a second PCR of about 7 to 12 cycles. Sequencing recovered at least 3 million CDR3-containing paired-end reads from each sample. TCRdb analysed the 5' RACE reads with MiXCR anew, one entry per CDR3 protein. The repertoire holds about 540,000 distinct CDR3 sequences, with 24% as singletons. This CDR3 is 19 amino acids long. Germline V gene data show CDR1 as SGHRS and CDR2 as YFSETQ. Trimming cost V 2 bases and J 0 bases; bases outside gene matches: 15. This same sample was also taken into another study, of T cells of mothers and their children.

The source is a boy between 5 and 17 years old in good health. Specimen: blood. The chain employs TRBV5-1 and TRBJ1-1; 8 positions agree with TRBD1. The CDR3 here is CASSFQEDREKPMNTEAFF. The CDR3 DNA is TGCGCCAGCAGCTTCCAGGAGGACAGGGAGAAACCGATGAACACTGAAGCTTTCTTT.